The 30 T cell receptor beta chains presented below share a single source sample, sequenced in a study of blood T cell repertoires in COVID-19. Assay: immunoSEQ multiplex PCR; the TCRdb copy retains only in-frame clones and omits some. The sample has tens of thousands of clones, roughly 80% seen once. The sequenced sample was peripheral blood. All receptors derive from a woman older than 75 with acute or convalescent COVID-19.

CDR3 bases: TGTGCCAGCAGTCTTAGACAGGGGACCACTGAAGCTTTCTTT. Protein sequence: CASSLRQGTTEAFF. The chain employs TRBV3-1 (or the pseudogene TRBV3-2) and TRBJ1-1, with 8 bases identical to TRBD1. Trimming removed 6 bases from V and 4 bases from J; junction bases left unmatched: 7. Germline CDR1 and CDR2: LGHDT and YNNKEL (reference sequence). The CDR3 has 14 residues.

V and J are TRBV9 and TRBJ2-3, with a possible D match to TRBD2 (6 bases). Germline loops: CDR1 SGDLS, CDR2 YYNGEE. V was clipped by 0 bases and J by 2 bases, with 13 bases between them. CDR3 length equals 16 residues. CDR3 amino acids: CASSVGPGGATDTQYF. The DNA for the CDR3 is TGTGCCAGCAGCGTAGGCCCTGGCGGGGCCACAGATACGCAGTATTTT.

The V and J genes are TRBV30 and TRBJ2-1; no definite D call. Trimming left V 5 bases short and J 0 bases short, with 8 bases between. The CDR3 runs to 13 residues. CDR1 is GTSNPN, CDR2 SVGIG, per germline (reference sequence). The CDR3 region is CAWAWSSYNEQFF. The DNA for the CDR3 is TGTGCCTGGGCTTGGAGCTCCTACAATGAGCAGTTCTTC.

This clone was counted once. The rearrangement joins TRBV6-5 to TRBJ1-2; D call uncertain. The V gene lost 0 bases and the J gene lost 10 bases, with 15 bases spanning the gap. CDR1 is MNHEY, CDR2 SVGAGI, per germline. The length of the CDR3 is 14 residues. The CDR3 DNA reads TGTGCCAGCAGTTACTCCCCTATAGAGTTCCCCTACACCTTC. Its translation is CASSYSPIEFPYTF.

The gene calls are TRBV19 and TRBJ1-4, with TRBD1 identical over 7 bases. V lost 5 bases to trimming and J lost 8 bases; unmatched junction nucleotides: 5. The length of the CDR3 is 13 residues. The V gene's germline CDR1 is LNHDA and CDR2 SQIVND (reference sequence). CDR3 in DNA: TGTGCCAGTAGTTACCAGGGGGGCGAAAAACTGTTTTTT. The encoded protein is CASSYQGGEKLFF.

The chain links TRBV6-6 to TRBJ2-7; 8 nucleotides align to TRBD1. This CDR3 is 15 amino acids long. CDR1 and CDR2 (germline): MNHNY, SVGAGI (reference sequence). Unmatched junction bases numbered 9, after V lost 5 bases and J lost 3 bases. CDR3 in DNA: TGTGCCAGCAGTAACAGAGGACAGGGCCTCTACGAGCAGTACTTC. Its protein is CASSNRGQGLYEQYF.

The genes are TRBV7-8 and TRBJ1-5; D gene uncertain. Trimming removed 1 base at V and 0 bases at J, with 19 bases between. This CDR3 is built from 19 residues. Germline V lookup: CDR1 SGHVS, CDR2 FQNEAQ. The CDR3 protein is CASSLEVAVRTYSNQPQHF. The CDR3 DNA is TGTGCCAGCAGCTTAGAAGTTGCGGTACGCACTTATAGCAATCAGCCCCAGCATTTT.

A single count supports this clone. This chain links TRBV7-6 with TRBJ2-7; no reliable D call. Trimming removed 0 bases at V and 0 bases at J, with 6 bases between. CDR1 and CDR2 (germline): SGHVS, FNYEAQ. The CDR3 contains 14 residues. CDR3 sequence: CASSLALNSYEQYF. The CDR3 DNA is TGTGCCAGCAGCTTAGCCCTAAACTCCTACGAGCAGTACTTC.

This rearrangement joins TRBV9 to TRBJ1-2; D unresolved. V dropped 0 bases and J dropped 3 bases, with 12 bases sitting between them. Germline V lookup: CDR1 SGDLS, CDR2 YYNGEE. This CDR3 comprises 15 residues. CDR3 in DNA: TGTGCCAGCAGCGTAGGGCCTACACTAGACTATGGCTACACCTTC. This gives the protein CASSVGPTLDYGYTF.

The chain combines TRBV2 with TRBJ2-7, with D perhaps matching TRBD2 (6 bases). Trimming left V 7 bases short and J 0 bases short, with 10 bases between. CDR1 is SNHLY, CDR2 FYNNEI, per germline. The CDR3 consists of 13 residues. The CDR3 bases are TGTGCCAGCATGGCGGGACTCTCCTACGAGCAGTACTTC. Protein sequence: CASMAGLSYEQYF.

V gene TRBV7-2 combines with J gene TRBJ1-5; D uncertain. Germline CDR1 SGHTA, CDR2 FQGNSA. V shed 1 base and J shed 0 bases, with 7 bases lying between them. The CDR3 runs to 15 residues. The CDR3 spells CASSLVQYSNQPQHF. CDR3 sequence (DNA): TGTGCCAGCAGCTTAGTGCAGTATAGCAATCAGCCCCAGCATTTT. The complete variable domain, with remaining parts taken from reference TRBV7-2 and TRBJ1-5, reads GAGVSQSPSNKVTEKGKDVELRCDPISGHTALYWYRQSLGQGLEFLIYFQGNSAPDKSGLPSDRFSAERTGGSVSTLTIQRTQQEDSAVYLCASSLVQYSNQPQHFGDGTRLSIL.

The chain joins TRBV14 to TRBJ1-4; D is possibly TRBD1 (6 bases). The CDR3 covers 15 residues. The germline gives CDR1 SGHDN, CDR2 FVKESK. Trimming removed 3 bases from V and 4 bases from J, with 12 bases in between. The CDR3 is CASSQYRTVNEKLFF. CDR3 nucleotide sequence: TGTGCCAGCAGCCAGTATCGGACAGTTAATGAAAAACTGTTTTTT.

The V call is TRBV6-5, the J call TRBJ2-5, with D unclear. This CDR3 contains 12 residues. Trimming cost V 5 bases and J 5 bases, with 9 bases left between them. Germline loops: CDR1 MNHEY, CDR2 SVGAGI. In nucleotides, the CDR3 is TGTGCCAGCAGTACTAAGTGGGAGACCCAGTACTTC. Translating gives CASSTKWETQYF.

The chain couples TRBV6-5 to TRBJ1-5; tentative D call: TRBD1 (5 bases). The CDR3 contains 16 residues. The ends were cut back, 2 bases at V and 0 bases at J, with 11 bases in the middle. The V gene's germline CDR1 is MNHEY and CDR2 SVGAGI. CDR3: CASSYKQAISNQPQHF. DNA for the CDR3: TGTGCCAGCAGTTACAAACAGGCAATTAGCAATCAGCCCCAGCATTTT.

J is TRBJ2-1 and V is TRBV2; 7 bases align to TRBD2. V lost 2 bases to trimming and J lost 7 bases; unmatched junction nucleotides: 17. The CDR3 runs to 18 residues. In germline, CDR1 is SNHLY, CDR2 FYNNEI. The CDR3 reads CASSESGLAGEARNEQFF. CDR3 in DNA: TGTGCCAGCAGTGAAAGCGGTCTGGCGGGAGAGGCGCGGAATGAGCAGTTCTTC.

The chain joins TRBV9 to TRBJ1-1; D gene ambiguous. Germline CDR1 is SGDLS and CDR2 is YYNGEE. The CDR3 loop spans 16 amino acids. Trimming took 0 bases from V and 1 from J, leaving 13 bases between them. The CDR3 here is CASSVASRHPNTEAFF. Here the CDR3 DNA reads TGTGCCAGCAGCGTAGCTTCGAGACACCCGAACACTGAAGCTTTCTTT.

This clone appeared once. This rearrangement joins TRBV25-1 to TRBJ1-2; 9 bases fit TRBD1. J lost 0 bases, V lost 3 bases, and 5 bases had no gene match. The CDR3 consists of 16 residues. In germline, CDR1 is MGHDK, CDR2 SYGVNS. CDR3 DNA: TGTGCCAGCAGTGACTCCGGGACAGGGCCTAACTATGGCTACACCTTC. Translation: CASSDSGTGPNYGYTF.

This sequence joins TRBV27 and TRBJ1-6; the D is unclear. Germline V gene sequence: CDR1 MNHEY, CDR2 SMNVEV (reference sequence). The CDR3 spans 15 residues. Trimming took 7 bases from V and 0 from J, leaving 10 bases between them. The CDR3 region is CASMRRSSYNSPLHF. The CDR3 nucleotides are TGTGCCAGCATGCGTCGGAGCTCCTATAATTCACCCCTCCACTTT.

The J gene is TRBJ1-4, the V gene TRBV6-5, with 9 bases fitting TRBD1. The length of the CDR3 is 13 residues. Germline lookup yields CDR1 MNHEY and CDR2 SVGAGI. V lost 6 bases to trimming and J lost 7 bases; unmatched junction nucleotides: 3. DNA for the CDR3: TGTGCCAGCAGGGGACAGGGAAGTGAAAAACTGTTTTTT. This gives the protein CASRGQGSEKLFF.

The CDR3 DNA follows: TGTGCCAGCAGCTTCGACAGGGAGTATGGCTACACCTTC. Protein: CASSFDREYGYTF. V and J are TRBV5-4 and TRBJ1-2; 7 bases agree with TRBD1. After removal of 2 bases from V and 5 bases from J, the junction contained 3 bases not matched to a gene. In germline, CDR1 is SGHNT, CDR2 YYREEE (reference sequence). CDR3 length equals 13 residues.

The chain couples TRBV7-8 to TRBJ2-1; 10 bases are shared with TRBD2. V shed 5 bases, J shed 9 bases, and the junction held 19 bases outside the gene matches. Per germline, CDR1 SGHVS and CDR2 FQNEAQ. The CDR3 runs to 18 residues. CDR3 loop: CASSPVIAGGPGGSEQFF. DNA of the CDR3: TGTGCCAGCAGCCCTGTAATAGCGGGAGGCCCCGGGGGGAGTGAGCAGTTCTTC.

The chain recombines TRBV28 with TRBJ1-5; 8 bases fit TRBD1. The CDR3 length is 12 residues. The V gene's germline CDR1 is MDHEN and CDR2 SYDVKM. With 11 bases clipped from V and 5 bases from J, the junction kept 5 bases outside the gene matches. CDR3 in amino acids: CAGRTGYQPQHF. The DNA for the CDR3 is TGTGCCGGAAGGACAGGGTATCAGCCCCAGCATTTT.

The chain has TRBV5-1 and TRBJ2-7; D perhaps matches TRBD1 (5 bases). The CDR3 loop spans 14 amino acids. Germline lookup yields CDR1 SGHRS and CDR2 YFSETQ. Trimming cost V 5 bases and J 8 bases, with 20 bases left between them. The CDR3 region is CASRKGSGEAKQYF. CDR3 nucleotide sequence: TGCGCCAGCAGGAAGGGGTCAGGAGAGGCTAAGCAGTACTTC.

V gene TRBV15 combines with J gene TRBJ1-5; TRBD1 might be the D (6 bases). V was clipped by 5 bases and J by 2 bases, with 13 bases between them. The length of the CDR3 is 15 residues. Germline V CDR1 and CDR2: LNHNV, YYDKDF (reference sequence). The CDR3 spells CATSSQGTGNQPQHF. The CDR3 coding sequence is TGTGCCACCAGCTCACAGGGAACGGGCAATCAGCCCCAGCATTTT.

The rearrangement joins TRBV6-2 or TRBV6-3 to TRBJ2-1; D unresolved. V was cut by 4 bases and J by 5 bases, with 3 bases left in between. The CDR3 length is 11 residues. The germline CDR1 and CDR2 sequences are MNHEY and SVGEGT. The CDR3 is CASSFNNEQFF. The CDR3 DNA is TGTGCCAGCAGTTTTAACAATGAGCAGTTCTTC.

V and J are TRBV5-1 and TRBJ2-1, with 8 nucleotides matching TRBD2. The CDR3 spans 14 residues. From germline, CDR1 is SGHRS and CDR2 YFSETQ. The junction had 6 bases not matched to a gene; V was cut back by 0 bases and J by 10 bases. CDR3: CASSLALAEREQFF. The CDR3 region has the DNA TGCGCCAGCAGCTTGGCACTAGCGGAAAGGGAGCAGTTCTTC.

The rearrangement joins TRBV10-1 to TRBJ1-5; D uncertain. V was shortened by 2 bases and J by 7 bases, with 6 bases between the two germline ends. This CDR3 is built from 12 residues. Germline-derived CDR1 and CDR2 are WNHNN and SYGVQD (reference sequence). CDR3 sequence: CASSETRQPQHF. In DNA form, the CDR3 reads TGCGCCAGCAGTGAGACCCGGCAGCCCCAGCATTTT.

The V call is TRBV5-1, the J call TRBJ2-1; 10 bases are shared with TRBD2. The CDR3 is 16 amino acids. The trim removed 4 bases at V and 8 bases at J, leaving 12 bases unmatched. Germline assignment: CDR1 SGHRS and CDR2 YFSETQ. Written as DNA, the CDR3 is TGCGCCAGCAGCCAAACTAGCGGGAAGATTTCGGATGAGCAGTTCTTC. Translated: CASSQTSGKISDEQFF.

The chain has TRBV6-5 and TRBJ1-1; D is perhaps TRBD1 (6 bases). V was cut by 9 bases and J by 1 base, with 12 bases left in between. The CDR3 spans 13 residues. Germline CDR1 and CDR2: MNHEY and SVGAGI. CDR3 nucleotides: TGTGCCAGTCAAGGACAGAGGAACACTGAAGCTTTCTTT. Its translation: CASQGQRNTEAFF.

This chain connects TRBV6-5 to TRBJ2-1; possibly TRBD2 for D (6 bases). The CDR3 has 13 residues. V dropped 9 bases and J dropped 6 bases, with 15 bases sitting between them. Per the germline V gene, CDR1 is MNHEY and CDR2 is SVGAGI. This CDR3 reads CASTSTRFNEQFF. The CDR3 DNA is TGTGCCAGTACCTCGACTAGGTTCAATGAGCAGTTCTTC.